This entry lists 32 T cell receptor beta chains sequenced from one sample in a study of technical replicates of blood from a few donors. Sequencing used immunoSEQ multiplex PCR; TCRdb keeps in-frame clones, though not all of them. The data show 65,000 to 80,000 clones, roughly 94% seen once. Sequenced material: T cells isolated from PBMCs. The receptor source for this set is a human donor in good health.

The CDR3 bases are TGTGCCAGCAGCTTAGGCCCCCTCTGGAACACTGAAGCTTTCTTT. Translated, it gives CASSLGPLWNTEAFF. The V and J genes are TRBV7-3 and TRBJ1-1, with D unresolved. The CDR3 sequence is 15 residues long. Trimming cost V 2 bases and J 1 base, with 11 bases left between them. Germline V gives CDR1 SGHTA, CDR2 FQGTGA.

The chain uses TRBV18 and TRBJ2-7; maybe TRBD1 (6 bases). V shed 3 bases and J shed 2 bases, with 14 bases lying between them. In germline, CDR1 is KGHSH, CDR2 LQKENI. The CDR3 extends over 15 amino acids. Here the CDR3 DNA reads TGTGCCAGCTCACCCCCGGGACAAGCCCCCTACGAGCAGTACTTC. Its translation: CASSPPGQAPYEQYF.

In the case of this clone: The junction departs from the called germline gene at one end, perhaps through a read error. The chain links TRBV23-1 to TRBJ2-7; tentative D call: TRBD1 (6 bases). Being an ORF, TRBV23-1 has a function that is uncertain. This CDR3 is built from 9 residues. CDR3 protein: CAHSHKQGF. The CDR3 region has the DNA TGCGCCCACAGTCATAAACAGGGCTTC.

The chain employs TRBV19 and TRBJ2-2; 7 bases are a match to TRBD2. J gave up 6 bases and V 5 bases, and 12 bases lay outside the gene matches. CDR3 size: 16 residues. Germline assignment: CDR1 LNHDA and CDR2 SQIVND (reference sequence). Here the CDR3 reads CASSQRSGMGSGELFF. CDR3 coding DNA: TGTGCCAGTAGTCAAAGAAGCGGGATGGGTTCCGGGGAGCTGTTTTTT. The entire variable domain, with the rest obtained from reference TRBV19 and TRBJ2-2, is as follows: DGGITQSPKYLFRKEGQNVTLSCEQNLNHDAMYWYRQDPGQGLRLIYYSQIVNDFQKGDIAEGYSVSREKKESFPLTVTSAQKNPTAFYLCASSQRSGMGSGELFFGEGSRLTVL.

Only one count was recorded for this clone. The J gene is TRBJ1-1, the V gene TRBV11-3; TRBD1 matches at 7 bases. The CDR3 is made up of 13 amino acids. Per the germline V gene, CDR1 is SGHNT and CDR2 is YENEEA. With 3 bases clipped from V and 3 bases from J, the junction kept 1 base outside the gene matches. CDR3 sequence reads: CASSFDRDTEAFF. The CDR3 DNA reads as TGTGCCAGCAGCTTCGACAGGGACACTGAAGCTTTCTTT.

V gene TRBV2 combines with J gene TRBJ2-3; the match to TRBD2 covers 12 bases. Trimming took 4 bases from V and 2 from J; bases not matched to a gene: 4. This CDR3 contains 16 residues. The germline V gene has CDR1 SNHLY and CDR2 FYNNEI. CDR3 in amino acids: CASSASGGAVTDTQYF. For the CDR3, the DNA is TGTGCCAGCAGTGCTAGCGGGGGGGCCGTCACAGATACGCAGTATTTT.

CDR3 residues: CASSLDSSNQPQHF. The CDR3, as DNA: TGTGCCAGTAGTTTGGACAGCAGCAATCAGCCCCAGCATTTT. The gene calls are TRBV19 and TRBJ1-5, with D perhaps matching TRBD1 (6 bases). The length of the CDR3 is 14 residues. V dropped 5 bases and J dropped 1 base, with 9 bases sitting between them. CDR1 LNHDA and CDR2 SQIVND come from the germline V gene (reference sequence).

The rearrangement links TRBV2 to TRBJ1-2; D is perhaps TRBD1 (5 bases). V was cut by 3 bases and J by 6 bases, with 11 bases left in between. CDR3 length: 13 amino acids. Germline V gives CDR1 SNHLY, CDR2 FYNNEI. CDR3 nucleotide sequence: TGTGCCAGCAGTGAGCCAGGGTCTGATGGCTACACCTTC. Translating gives CASSEPGSDGYTF.

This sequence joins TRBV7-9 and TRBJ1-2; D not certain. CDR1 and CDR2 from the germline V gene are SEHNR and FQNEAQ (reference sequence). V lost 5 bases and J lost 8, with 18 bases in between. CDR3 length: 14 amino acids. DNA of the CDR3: TGTGCCAGCAGCCCCTCGTTAGGACTACAGGGCTACACCTTC. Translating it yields CASSPSLGLQGYTF.

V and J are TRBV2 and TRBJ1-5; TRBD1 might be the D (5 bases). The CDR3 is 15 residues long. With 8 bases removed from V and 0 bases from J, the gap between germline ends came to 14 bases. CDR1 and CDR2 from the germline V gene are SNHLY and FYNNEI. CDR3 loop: CASRQGLYSNQPQHF. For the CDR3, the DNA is TGTGCCAGCCGGCAGGGACTTTATAGCAATCAGCCCCAGCATTTT.

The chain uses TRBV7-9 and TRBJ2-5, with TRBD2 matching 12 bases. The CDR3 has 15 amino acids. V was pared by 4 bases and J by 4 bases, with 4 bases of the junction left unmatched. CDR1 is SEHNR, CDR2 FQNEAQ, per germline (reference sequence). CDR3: CASSSLAGGRETQYF. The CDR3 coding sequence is TGTGCCAGCAGCTCGCTAGCGGGGGGGAGAGAGACCCAGTACTTC.

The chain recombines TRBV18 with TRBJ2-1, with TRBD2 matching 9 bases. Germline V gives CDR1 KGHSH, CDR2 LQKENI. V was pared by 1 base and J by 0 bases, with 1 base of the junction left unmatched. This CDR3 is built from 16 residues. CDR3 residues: CASSPLAGASYNEQFF. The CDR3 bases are TGTGCCAGCTCACCACTAGCGGGGGCCTCCTACAATGAGCAGTTCTTC.

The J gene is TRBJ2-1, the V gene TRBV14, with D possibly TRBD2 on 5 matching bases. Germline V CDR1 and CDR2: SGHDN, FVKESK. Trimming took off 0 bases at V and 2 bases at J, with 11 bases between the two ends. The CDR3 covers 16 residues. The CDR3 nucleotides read TGTGCCAGCAGCCAAGATGAGAGGGCCCCCTACAATGAGCAGTTCTTC. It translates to CASSQDERAPYNEQFF.

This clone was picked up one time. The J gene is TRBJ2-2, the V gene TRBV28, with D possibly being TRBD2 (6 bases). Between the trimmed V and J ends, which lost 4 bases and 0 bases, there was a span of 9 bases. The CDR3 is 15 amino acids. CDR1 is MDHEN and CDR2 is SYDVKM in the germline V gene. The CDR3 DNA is TGTGCCAGCAGTTCGGGCGGGGCGAACACCGGGGAGCTGTTTTTT. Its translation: CASSSGGANTGELFF.

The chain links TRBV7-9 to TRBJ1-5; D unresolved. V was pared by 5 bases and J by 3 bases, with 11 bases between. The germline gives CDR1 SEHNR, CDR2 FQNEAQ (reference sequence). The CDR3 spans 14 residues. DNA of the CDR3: TGTGCCAGCAGCCGTGACGGAGTCAATCAGCCCCAGCATTTT. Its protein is CASSRDGVNQPQHF.

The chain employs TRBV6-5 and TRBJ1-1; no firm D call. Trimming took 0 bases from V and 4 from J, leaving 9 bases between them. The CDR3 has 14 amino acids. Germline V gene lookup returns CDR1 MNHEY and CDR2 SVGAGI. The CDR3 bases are TGTGCCAGCAGTTACTCCAATGAGGGCACTGAAGCTTTCTTT. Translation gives CASSYSNEGTEAFF.

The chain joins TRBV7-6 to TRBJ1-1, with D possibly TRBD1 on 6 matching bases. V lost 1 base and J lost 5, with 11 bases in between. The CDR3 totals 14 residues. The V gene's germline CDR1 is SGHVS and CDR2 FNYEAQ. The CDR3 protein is CASSLGQGWTEAFF. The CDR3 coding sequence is TGTGCCAGCAGCTTAGGCCAGGGGTGGACTGAAGCTTTCTTT. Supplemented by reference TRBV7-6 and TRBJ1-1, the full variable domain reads GAGVSQSPRYKVTKRGQDVALRCDPISGHVSLYWYRQALGQGPEFLTYFNYEAQQDKSGLPNDRFSAERPEGSISTLTIQRTEQRDSAMYRCASSLGQGWTEAFFGQGTRLTVV.

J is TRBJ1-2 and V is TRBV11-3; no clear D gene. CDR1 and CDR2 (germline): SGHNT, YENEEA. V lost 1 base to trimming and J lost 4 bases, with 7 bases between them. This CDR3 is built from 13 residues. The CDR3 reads CASSLGGSYGYTF. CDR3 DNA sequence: TGTGCCAGCAGCTTAGGCGGATCCTATGGCTACACCTTC.

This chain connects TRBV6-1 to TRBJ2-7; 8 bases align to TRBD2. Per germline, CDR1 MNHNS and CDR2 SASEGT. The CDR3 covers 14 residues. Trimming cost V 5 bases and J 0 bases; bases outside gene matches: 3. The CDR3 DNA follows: TGTGCCAGCAGTACAGGGACTAGCTCCTACGAGCAGTACTTC. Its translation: CASSTGTSSYEQYF.

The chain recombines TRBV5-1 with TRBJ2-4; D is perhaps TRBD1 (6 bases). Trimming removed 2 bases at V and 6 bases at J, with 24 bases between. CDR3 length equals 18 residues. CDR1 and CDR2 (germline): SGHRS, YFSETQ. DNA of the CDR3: TGCGCCAGCAGCTTACAGGGAAGTTTAAGGATGGGATTAAACATTCAGTACTTC. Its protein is CASSLQGSLRMGLNIQYF.

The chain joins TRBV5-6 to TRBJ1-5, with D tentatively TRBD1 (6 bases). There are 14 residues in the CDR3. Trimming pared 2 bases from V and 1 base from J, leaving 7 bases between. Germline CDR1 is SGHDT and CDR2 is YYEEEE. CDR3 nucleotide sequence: TGTGCCAGCAGCTTAACAGGGAGCAATCAGCCCCAGCATTTT. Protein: CASSLTGSNQPQHF.

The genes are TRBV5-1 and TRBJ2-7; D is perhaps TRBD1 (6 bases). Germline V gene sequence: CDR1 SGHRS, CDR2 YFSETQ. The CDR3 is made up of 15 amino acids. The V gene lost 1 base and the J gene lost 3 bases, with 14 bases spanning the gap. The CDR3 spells CASSLRPQGFYEQYF. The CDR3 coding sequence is TGCGCCAGCAGCTTGAGACCACAGGGTTTCTACGAGCAGTACTTC.

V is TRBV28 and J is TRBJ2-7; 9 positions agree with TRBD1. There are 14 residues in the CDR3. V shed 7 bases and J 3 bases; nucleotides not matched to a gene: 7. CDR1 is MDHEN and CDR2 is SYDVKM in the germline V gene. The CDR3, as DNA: TGTGCCAGCAAACCGGGACAGGGATACTACGAGCAGTACTTC. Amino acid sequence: CASKPGQGYYEQYF.

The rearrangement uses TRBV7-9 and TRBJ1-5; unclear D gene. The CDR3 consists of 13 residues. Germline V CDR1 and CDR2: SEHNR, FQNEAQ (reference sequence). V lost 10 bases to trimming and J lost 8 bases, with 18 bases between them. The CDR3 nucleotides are TGTGCCACCTCCCCCGCCCACTCTGAGCCCCAGCATTTT. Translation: CATSPAHSEPQHF. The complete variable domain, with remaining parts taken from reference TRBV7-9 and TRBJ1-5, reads DTGVSQNPRHKITKRGQNVTFRCDPISEHNRLYWYRQTLGQGPEFLTYFQNEAQLEKSRLLSDRFSAERPKGSFSTLEIQRTEQGDSAMYLCATSPAHSEPQHFGDGTRLSIL.

CDR3 nucleotides: TGTGCCAGCAGTTCCCGGACAGTCTCCTACGAGCAGTACTTC. It yields the protein CASSSRTVSYEQYF. This chain links TRBV28 with TRBJ2-7; a possible D gene is TRBD1 (6 bases). The CDR3 runs to 14 residues. Trimming took off 4 bases at V and 0 bases at J, with 10 bases between the two ends. The V gene's germline CDR1 is MDHEN and CDR2 SYDVKM.

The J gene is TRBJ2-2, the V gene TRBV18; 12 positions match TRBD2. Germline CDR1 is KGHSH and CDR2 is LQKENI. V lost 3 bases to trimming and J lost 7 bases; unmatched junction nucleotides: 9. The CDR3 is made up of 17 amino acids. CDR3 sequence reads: CASSPLAGGPRNGELFF. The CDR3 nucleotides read TGTGCCAGCTCACCCCTAGCGGGGGGGCCACGGAACGGGGAGCTGTTTTTT.

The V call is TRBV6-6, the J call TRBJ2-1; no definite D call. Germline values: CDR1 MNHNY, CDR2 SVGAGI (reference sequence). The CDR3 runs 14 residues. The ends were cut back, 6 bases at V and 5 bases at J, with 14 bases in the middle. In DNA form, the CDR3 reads TGTGCCAGCAGCCAAGAATACTTCGACAATGAGCAGTTCTTC. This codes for CASSQEYFDNEQFF.

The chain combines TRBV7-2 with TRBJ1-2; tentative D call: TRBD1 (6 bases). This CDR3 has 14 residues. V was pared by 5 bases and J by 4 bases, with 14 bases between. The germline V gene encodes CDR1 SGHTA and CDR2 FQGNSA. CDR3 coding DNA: TGTGCCAGCAGCCCTCGAACAGGGACCTATGGCTACACCTTC. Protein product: CASSPRTGTYGYTF.

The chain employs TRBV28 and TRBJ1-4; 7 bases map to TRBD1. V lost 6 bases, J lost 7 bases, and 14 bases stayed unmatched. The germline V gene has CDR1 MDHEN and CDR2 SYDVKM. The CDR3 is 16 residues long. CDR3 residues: CASRGLEGQRFEKLFF. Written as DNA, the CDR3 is TGTGCCAGCAGGGGCCTTGAGGGACAGAGATTTGAAAAACTGTTTTTT.

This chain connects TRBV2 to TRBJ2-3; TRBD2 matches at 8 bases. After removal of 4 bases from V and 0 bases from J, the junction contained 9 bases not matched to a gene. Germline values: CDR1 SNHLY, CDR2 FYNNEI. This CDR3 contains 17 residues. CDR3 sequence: CASSVQLAATSTDTQYF. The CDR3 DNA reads TGTGCCAGCAGTGTTCAACTAGCGGCGACGAGCACAGATACGCAGTATTTT.

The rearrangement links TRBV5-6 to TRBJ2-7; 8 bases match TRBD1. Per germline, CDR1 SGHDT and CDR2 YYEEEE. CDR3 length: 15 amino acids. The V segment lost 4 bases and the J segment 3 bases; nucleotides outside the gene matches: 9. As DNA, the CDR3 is TGTGCCAGCAGCCTCGCCGGGACAGGACTCTACGAGCAGTACTTC. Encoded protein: CASSLAGTGLYEQYF.

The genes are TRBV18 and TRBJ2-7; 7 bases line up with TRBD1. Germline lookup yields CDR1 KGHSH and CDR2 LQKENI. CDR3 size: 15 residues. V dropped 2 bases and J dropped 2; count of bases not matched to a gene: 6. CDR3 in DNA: TGTGCCAGCTCACCATATGACAGGGCGACCTACGAGCAGTACTTC. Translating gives CASSPYDRATYEQYF.